One and the same sample provided the 8 T cell receptor beta chains below, sequenced in a study of blood T cell repertoires in COVID-19 (dated by TCRdb to about 2020). Library preparation was by the immunoSEQ multiplex PCR assay. TCRdb retrieved this table from immuneACCESS and kept in-frame rearrangements only. Not all clones are present; in checked studies, unresolved V genes account for under half, and no reason is known for the remainder. The sample records fewer than 200,000 clones, 75% to 90% of which are singletons. The ten largest clonotypes hold less than 10% of the sample. Sequencing was done on a sample of peripheral blood. The receptor source for this set is a woman in her sixties or seventies with COVID-19, enrolled during active disease.

This clone has a single count. The genes are TRBV5-1 and TRBJ2-7; TRBD1 matches 8 bases. CDR3 length: 14 residues. Germline V CDR1 and CDR2: SGHRS, YFSETQ. V trimming: 3 bases; J trimming: 2 bases; junction bases outside the gene matches: 4. The CDR3 reads CASSSGQGPYEQYF. In DNA, the CDR3 is TGCGCCAGCAGCTCTGGACAGGGTCCCTACGAGCAGTACTTC.

The chain joins TRBV15 to TRBJ2-7; TRBD1 agrees at 7 bases. V shed 1 base and J 4 bases; nucleotides not matched to a gene: 10. The germline CDR1 and CDR2 sequences are LNHNV and YYDKDF (reference sequence). This CDR3 has 16 residues. The CDR3 nucleotides read TGTGCCACCAGCAGAGTGACGGGACAGAGTTTTTACGAGCAGTACTTC. Its protein product is CATSRVTGQSFYEQYF.

The chain uses TRBV5-1 and TRBJ2-5; D gene uncertain. This CDR3 region has 12 residues. V was cut by 4 bases and J by 4 bases, with 8 bases left in between. Germline-derived CDR1 and CDR2 are SGHRS and YFSETQ. The CDR3 is CASSTGGETQYF. For the CDR3, the DNA is TGCGCCAGCAGCACCGGCGGAGAGACCCAGTACTTC.

V gene TRBV28 combines with J gene TRBJ2-1; TRBD1 matches at 7 bases. This CDR3 has 14 residues. In germline, CDR1 is MDHEN, CDR2 SYDVKM. J gave up 5 bases and V 9 bases, and 10 bases lay outside the gene matches. CDR3 nucleotide sequence: TGTGCCAGTAACCGACAGGGTCTCAACAATGAGCAGTTCTTC. Translating gives CASNRQGLNNEQFF.

In its sample, this clone was seen once. The chain combines TRBV24-1 with TRBJ1-1; 7 nucleotides agree with TRBD1. This CDR3 is 15 amino acids long. Germline loops: CDR1 KGHDR, CDR2 SFDVKD. The J segment lost 1 base and the V segment lost 4 bases, leaving 5 bases of the junction unmatched. As DNA, the CDR3 is TGTGCCACCAGTGACTCTCGGACAGGGAACACTGAAGCTTTCTTT. Its protein product is CATSDSRTGNTEAFF.

The chain recombines TRBV18 with TRBJ2-3; 7 bases are shared with TRBD2. Trimming cost V 3 bases and J 6 bases; bases outside gene matches: 6. Germline V gene lookup returns CDR1 KGHSH and CDR2 LQKENI. The CDR3 runs to 14 residues. The CDR3 protein is CASSPILAADTQYF. DNA for the CDR3: TGTGCCAGCTCACCCATCCTAGCGGCTGATACGCAGTATTTT.

V is TRBV28 and J is TRBJ2-3; 13 positions match TRBD2. V gave up 4 bases and J gave up 6 bases; unmatched junction bases: 10. The CDR3 is made up of 17 amino acids. The germline V gene has CDR1 MDHEN and CDR2 SYDVKM. DNA for the CDR3: TGTGCCAGCAGTTCTATAGGACTAGCGGGAGCTGGGGATACGCAGTATTTT. Translation: CASSSIGLAGAGDTQYF.

The chain has TRBV9 and TRBJ2-5, with 7 bases aligning to TRBD2. CDR3 length: 14 residues. CDR1 is SGDLS, CDR2 YYNGEE, per germline. Unmatched junction bases numbered 3, after V lost 0 bases and J lost 4 bases. CDR3 region: CASSVAGRGETQYF. The CDR3, as DNA: TGTGCCAGCAGCGTAGCAGGGAGGGGAGAGACCCAGTACTTC.